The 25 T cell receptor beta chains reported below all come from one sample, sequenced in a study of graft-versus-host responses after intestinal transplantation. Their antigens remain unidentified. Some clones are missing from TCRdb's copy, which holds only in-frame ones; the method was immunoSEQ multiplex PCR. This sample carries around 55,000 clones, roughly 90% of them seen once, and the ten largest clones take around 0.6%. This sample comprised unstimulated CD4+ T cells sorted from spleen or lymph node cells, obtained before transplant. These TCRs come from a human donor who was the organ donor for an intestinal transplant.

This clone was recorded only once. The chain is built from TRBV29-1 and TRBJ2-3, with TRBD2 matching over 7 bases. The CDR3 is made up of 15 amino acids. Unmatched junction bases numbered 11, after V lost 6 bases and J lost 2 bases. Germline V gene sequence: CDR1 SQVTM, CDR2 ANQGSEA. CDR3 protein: CSVRLAALITDTQYF. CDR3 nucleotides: TGCAGCGTAAGACTAGCCGCGTTGATCACAGATACGCAGTATTTT.

The CDR3 region has the DNA TGTGCCAGCAGTCCCTCCGGACTAGCGGGAGTGAGGAGCTCCTACGAGCAGTACTTC. Residues: CASSPSGLAGVRSSYEQYF. V and J are TRBV27 and TRBJ2-7; the match to TRBD2 covers 13 bases. Germline trimming cut 5 bases from V and 0 bases from J; bases unmatched to any gene: 13. Per germline, CDR1 MNHEY and CDR2 SMNVEV (reference sequence). This CDR3 has 19 amino acids.

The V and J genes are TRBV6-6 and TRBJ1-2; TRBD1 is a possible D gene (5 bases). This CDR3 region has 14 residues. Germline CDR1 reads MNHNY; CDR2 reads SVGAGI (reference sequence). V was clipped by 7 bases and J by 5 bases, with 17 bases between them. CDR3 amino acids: CASINLGGVYGYTF. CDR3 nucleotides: TGTGCCAGCATTAACCTGGGAGGGGTTTATGGCTACACCTTC.

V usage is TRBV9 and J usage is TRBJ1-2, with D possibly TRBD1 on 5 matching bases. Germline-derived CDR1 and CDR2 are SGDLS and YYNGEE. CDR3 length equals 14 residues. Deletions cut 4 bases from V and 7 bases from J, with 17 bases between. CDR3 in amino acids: CASSRAGSVGGYTF. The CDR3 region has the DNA TGTGCCAGCAGCCGGGCAGGGTCGGTCGGTGGCTACACCTTC.

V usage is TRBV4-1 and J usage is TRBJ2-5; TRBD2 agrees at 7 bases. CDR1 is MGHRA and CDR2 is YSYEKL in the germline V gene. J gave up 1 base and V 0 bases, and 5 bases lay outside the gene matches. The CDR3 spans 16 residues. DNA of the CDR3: TGCGCCAGCAGCCAAGATCTAGCTAGCGGCCAAGAGACCCAGTACTTC. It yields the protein CASSQDLASGQETQYF.

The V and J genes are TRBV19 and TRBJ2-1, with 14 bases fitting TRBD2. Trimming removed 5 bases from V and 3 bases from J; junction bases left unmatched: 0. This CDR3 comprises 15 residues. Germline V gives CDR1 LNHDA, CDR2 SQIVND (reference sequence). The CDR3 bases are TGTGCCAGTAGTGGGACTAGCGGGAGCTACAATGAGCAGTTCTTC. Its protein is CASSGTSGSYNEQFF.

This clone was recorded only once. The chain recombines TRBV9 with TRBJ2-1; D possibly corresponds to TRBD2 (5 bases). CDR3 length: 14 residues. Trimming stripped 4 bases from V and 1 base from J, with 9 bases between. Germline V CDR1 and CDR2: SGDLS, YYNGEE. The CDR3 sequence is CASSPRESYNEQFF. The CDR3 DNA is TGTGCCAGCAGCCCCCGGGAATCCTACAATGAGCAGTTCTTC.

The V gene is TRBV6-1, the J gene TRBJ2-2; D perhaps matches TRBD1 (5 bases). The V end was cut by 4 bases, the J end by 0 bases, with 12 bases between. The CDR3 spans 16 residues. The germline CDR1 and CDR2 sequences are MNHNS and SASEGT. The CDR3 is CASSAPRVANTGELFF. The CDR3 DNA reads TGTGCCAGCAGTGCCCCCAGGGTGGCGAACACCGGGGAGCTGTTTTTT.

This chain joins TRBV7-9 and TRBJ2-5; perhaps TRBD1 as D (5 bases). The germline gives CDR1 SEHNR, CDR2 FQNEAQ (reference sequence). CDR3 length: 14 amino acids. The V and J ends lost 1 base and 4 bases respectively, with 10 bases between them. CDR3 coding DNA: TGTGCCAGCAGCTTAGGAACAGGCCGAGAGACCCAGTACTTC. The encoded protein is CASSLGTGRETQYF.

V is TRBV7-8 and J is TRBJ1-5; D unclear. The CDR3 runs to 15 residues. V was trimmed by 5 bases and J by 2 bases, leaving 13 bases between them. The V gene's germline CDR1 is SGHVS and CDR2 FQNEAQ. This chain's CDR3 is CASSPGLMGNQPQHF. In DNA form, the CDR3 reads TGTGCCAGCAGCCCTGGACTCATGGGCAATCAGCCCCAGCATTTT. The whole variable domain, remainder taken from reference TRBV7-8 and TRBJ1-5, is GAGVSQSPRYKVAKRGQDVALRCDPISGHVSLFWYQQALGQGPEFLTYFQNEAQLDKSGLPSDRFFAERPEGSVSTLKIQRTQQEDSAVYLCASSPGLMGNQPQHFGDGTRLSIL.

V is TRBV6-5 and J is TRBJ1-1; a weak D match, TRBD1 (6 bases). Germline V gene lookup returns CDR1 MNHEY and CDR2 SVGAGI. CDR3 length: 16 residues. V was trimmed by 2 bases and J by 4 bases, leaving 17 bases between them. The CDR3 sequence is CASSYPSQGMGTEAFF. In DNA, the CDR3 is TGTGCCAGCAGTTACCCGTCACAGGGTATGGGCACTGAAGCTTTCTTT.

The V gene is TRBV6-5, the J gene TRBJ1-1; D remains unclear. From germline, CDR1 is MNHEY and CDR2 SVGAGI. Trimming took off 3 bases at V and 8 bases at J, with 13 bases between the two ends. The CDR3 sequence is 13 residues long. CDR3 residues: CASSYVPEAEAFF. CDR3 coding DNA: TGTGCCAGCAGTTATGTCCCCGAGGCGGAAGCTTTCTTT.

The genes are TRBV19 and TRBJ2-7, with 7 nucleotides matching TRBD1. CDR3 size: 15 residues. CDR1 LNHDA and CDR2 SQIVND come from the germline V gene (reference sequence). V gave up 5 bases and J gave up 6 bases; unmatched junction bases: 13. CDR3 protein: CASSLGTVPGLEQYF. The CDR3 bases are TGTGCCAGTAGTTTGGGGACAGTCCCGGGGCTCGAGCAGTACTTC.

The CDR3 DNA reads TGTGCCAGCAGCCAAGAAGAGAGGGCTCTTACCTACGAGCAGTACTTC. Its translation is CASSQEERALTYEQYF. V usage is TRBV4-2 and J usage is TRBJ2-7; perhaps TRBD2 as D (5 bases). This CDR3 region has 16 residues. V lost 0 bases and J lost 2, with 14 bases in between. In germline, CDR1 is LGHNA, CDR2 YNFKEQ.

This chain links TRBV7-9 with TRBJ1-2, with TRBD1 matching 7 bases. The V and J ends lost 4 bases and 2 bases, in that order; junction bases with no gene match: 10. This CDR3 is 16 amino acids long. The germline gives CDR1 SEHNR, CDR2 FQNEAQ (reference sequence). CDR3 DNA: TGTGCCAGCAGCTCGGTTCGGGACAGCGTCAACTATGGCTACACCTTC. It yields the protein CASSSVRDSVNYGYTF. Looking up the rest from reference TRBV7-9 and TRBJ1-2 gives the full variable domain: DTGVSQNPRHKITKRGQNVTFRCDPISEHNRLYWYRQTLGQGPEFLTYFQNEAQLEKSRLLSDRFSAERPKGSFSTLEIQRTEQGDSAMYLCASSSVRDSVNYGYTFGSGTRLTVV.

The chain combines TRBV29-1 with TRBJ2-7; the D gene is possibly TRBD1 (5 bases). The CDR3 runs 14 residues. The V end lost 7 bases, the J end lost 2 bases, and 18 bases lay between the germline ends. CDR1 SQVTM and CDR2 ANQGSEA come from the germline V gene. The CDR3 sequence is CSEPIGHPTYEQYF. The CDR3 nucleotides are TGCAGCGAACCAATCGGACACCCGACCTACGAGCAGTACTTC.

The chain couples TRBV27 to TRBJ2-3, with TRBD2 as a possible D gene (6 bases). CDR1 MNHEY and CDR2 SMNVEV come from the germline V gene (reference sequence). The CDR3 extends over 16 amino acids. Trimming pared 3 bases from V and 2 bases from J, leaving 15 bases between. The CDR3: CASSFSPGTHTDTQYF. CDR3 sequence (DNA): TGTGCCAGCAGTTTCTCTCCGGGGACTCACACAGATACGCAGTATTTT.

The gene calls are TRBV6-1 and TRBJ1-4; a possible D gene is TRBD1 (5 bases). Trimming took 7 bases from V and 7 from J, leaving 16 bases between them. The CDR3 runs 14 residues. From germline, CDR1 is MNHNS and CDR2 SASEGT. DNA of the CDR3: TGTGCCAGCATTGGCCCCCAGGGTGGTGAAAAACTGTTTTTT. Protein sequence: CASIGPQGGEKLFF.

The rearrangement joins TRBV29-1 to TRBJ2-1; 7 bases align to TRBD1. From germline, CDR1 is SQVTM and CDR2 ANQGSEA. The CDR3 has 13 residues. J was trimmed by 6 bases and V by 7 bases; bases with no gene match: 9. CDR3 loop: CSGAGAGGNEQFF. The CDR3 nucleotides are TGCAGCGGCGCCGGCGCAGGGGGCAATGAGCAGTTCTTC.

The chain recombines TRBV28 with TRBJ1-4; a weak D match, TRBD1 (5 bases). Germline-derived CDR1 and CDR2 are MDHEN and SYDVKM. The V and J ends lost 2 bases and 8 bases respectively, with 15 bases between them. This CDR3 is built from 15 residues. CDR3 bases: TGTGCCAGCAGTTTAAGAGGGAGGGGTGACGAAAAACTGTTTTTT. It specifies CASSLRGRGDEKLFF. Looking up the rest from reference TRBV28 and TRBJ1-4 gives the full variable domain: DVKVTQSSRYLVKRTGEKVFLECVQDMDHENMFWYRQDPGLGLRLIYFSYDVKMKEKGDIPEGYSVSREKKERFSLILESASTNQTSMYLCASSLRGRGDEKLFFGSGTQLSVL.

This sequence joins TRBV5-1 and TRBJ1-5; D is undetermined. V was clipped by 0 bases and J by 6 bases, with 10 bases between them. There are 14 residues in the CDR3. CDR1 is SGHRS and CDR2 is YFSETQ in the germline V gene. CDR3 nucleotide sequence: TGCGCCAGCAGCTTGGGCACGGGAGGTCAGCCCCAGCATTTT. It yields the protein CASSLGTGGQPQHF.

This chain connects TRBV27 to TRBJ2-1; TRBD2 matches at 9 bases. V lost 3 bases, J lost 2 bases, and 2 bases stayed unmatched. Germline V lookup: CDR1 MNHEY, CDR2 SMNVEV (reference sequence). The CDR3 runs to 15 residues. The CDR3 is CASSLGLATYNEQFF. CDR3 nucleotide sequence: TGTGCCAGCAGTTTGGGACTAGCAACCTACAATGAGCAGTTCTTC.

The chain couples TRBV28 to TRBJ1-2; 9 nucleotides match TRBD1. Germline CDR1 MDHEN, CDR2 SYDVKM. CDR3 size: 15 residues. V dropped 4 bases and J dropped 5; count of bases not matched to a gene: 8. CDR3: CASSSPDRGNYGYTF. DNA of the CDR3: TGTGCCAGCAGTTCGCCCGACAGGGGGAATTATGGCTACACCTTC.

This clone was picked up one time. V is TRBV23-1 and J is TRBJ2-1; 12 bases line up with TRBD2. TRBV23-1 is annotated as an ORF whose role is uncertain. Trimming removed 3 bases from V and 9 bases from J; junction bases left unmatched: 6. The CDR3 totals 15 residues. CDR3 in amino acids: CASSQTSGSIGEQFF. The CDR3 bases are TGCGCCAGCAGTCAGACTAGCGGGAGTATAGGTGAGCAGTTCTTC.

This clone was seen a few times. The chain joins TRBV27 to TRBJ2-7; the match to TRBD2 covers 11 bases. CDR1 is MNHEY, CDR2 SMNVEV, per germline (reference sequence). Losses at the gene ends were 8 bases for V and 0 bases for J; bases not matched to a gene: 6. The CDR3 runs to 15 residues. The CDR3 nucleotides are TGTGCCAGCCGTTCCCTAGCGGGAGGCTCCTACGAGCAGTACTTC. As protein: CASRSLAGGSYEQYF.